These 24 T cell receptor beta chains originate from one sample sequenced in a study of OX40 agonist ivuxolimab in advanced cancers. Profiled with immunoSEQ multiplex PCR; TCRdb holds only in-frame clones, not every one. The sample records 52,000 or so clones, 88% being singletons. This specimen was CD4+ or CD8+ T cells sorted from blood, taken in a trial of the OX40 agonist ivuxolimab. The receptors were sampled from an adult with an advanced solid tumor such as melanoma, head and neck, liver or kidney cancer.

The chain recombines TRBV7-6 with TRBJ2-7, with 14 nucleotides matching TRBD2. Germline loops: CDR1 SGHVS, CDR2 FNYEAQ. The CDR3 is made up of 16 amino acids. V gave up 5 bases and J gave up 7 bases; unmatched junction bases: 10. CDR3 in amino acids: CASSTRTSGGRGEQYF. The CDR3, as DNA: TGTGCCAGCAGCACCCGGACTAGCGGGGGGCGGGGGGAGCAGTACTTC.

This chain links TRBV29-1 with TRBJ2-5, with D possibly TRBD2 on 7 matching bases. CDR3 size: 18 residues. V dropped 5 bases and J dropped 3 bases, with 28 bases sitting between them. Per germline, CDR1 SQVTM and CDR2 ANQGSEA. CDR3 sequence: CSVSGIHDAGAPEETQYF. The DNA for the CDR3 is TGCAGCGTTAGCGGGATACACGATGCGGGGGCACCCGAAGAGACCCAGTACTTC.

This chain joins TRBV7-9 and TRBJ2-5, with 9 bases lining up with TRBD1. Per germline, CDR1 SEHNR and CDR2 FQNEAQ (reference sequence). The trim removed 5 bases at V and 5 bases at J, leaving 15 bases unmatched. This CDR3 has 17 residues. CDR3 sequence (DNA): TGTGCCAGCAGCCCCAGGGCTGGGACAGGGCGAGGGGAGACCCAGTACTTC. Translated, it gives CASSPRAGTGRGETQYF.

This clone was found once. The chain's CDR3 is CASSSVQGTPQHF. The CDR3 DNA reads as TGTGCCAGTAGTAGCGTCCAGGGAACGCCCCAGCATTTT. This chain links TRBV19 with TRBJ1-5; D perhaps matches TRBD1 (5 bases). V dropped 4 bases and J dropped 9 bases, with 13 bases sitting between them. CDR3 length equals 13 residues. Germline assignment: CDR1 LNHDA and CDR2 SQIVND (reference sequence). Looking up the rest from reference TRBV19 and TRBJ1-5 gives the full variable domain: DGGITQSPKYLFRKEGQNVTLSCEQNLNHDAMYWYRQDPGQGLRLIYYSQIVNDFQKGDIAEGYSVSREKKESFPLTVTSAQKNPTAFYLCASSSVQGTPQHFGDGTRLSIL.

The V gene is TRBV5-6, the J gene TRBJ1-1, with D unclear. Trimming removed 4 bases at V and 0 bases at J, with 13 bases between. The CDR3 sequence is 15 residues long. Germline values: CDR1 SGHDT, CDR2 YYEEEE. This CDR3 is CASSHPPAMNTEAFF. For the CDR3, the DNA is TGTGCCAGCAGCCACCCCCCGGCAATGAACACTGAAGCTTTCTTT.

The chain uses TRBV5-6 and TRBJ2-7, with unresolved D. With 0 bases removed from V and 4 bases from J, the gap between germline ends came to 8 bases. Germline values: CDR1 SGHDT, CDR2 YYEEEE. This CDR3 has 13 amino acids. CDR3 DNA sequence: TGTGCCAGCAGCTTGGGGGCCTCATACGAGCAGTACGTC. The encoded protein is CASSLGASYEQYV.

The rearrangement links TRBV4-1 to TRBJ1-5; unclear D gene. The CDR3 runs to 15 residues. Germline CDR1 and CDR2: MGHRA and YSYEKL. The V gene lost 4 bases and the J gene lost 0 bases, with 10 bases spanning the gap. The CDR3 DNA sequence: TGCGCCAGCAGCCCGAAAGACGGTAGCAATCAGCCCCAGCATTTT. Its protein is CASSPKDGSNQPQHF.

The chain carries TRBV6-1 and TRBJ1-3, with D possibly TRBD1 on 6 matching bases. The germline V and J ends were trimmed by 6 bases and 1 base, with 7 bases remaining between them. Germline V gives CDR1 MNHNS, CDR2 SASEGT. CDR3 length equals 13 residues. The CDR3 nucleotides read TGTGCCAGCAGAGACAGGTCTGGAAACACCATATATTTT. It translates to CASRDRSGNTIYF.

The chain carries TRBV2 and TRBJ2-3, with 10 bases identical to TRBD1. The trim removed 6 bases at V and 1 base at J, leaving 7 bases unmatched. The length of the CDR3 is 16 residues. Germline V gene lookup returns CDR1 SNHLY and CDR2 FYNNEI. CDR3 sequence: CASSDPGTGGTDTQYF. In nucleotides, the CDR3 is TGTGCCAGCAGCGACCCCGGGACAGGGGGCACAGATACGCAGTATTTT.

The rearrangement uses TRBV27 and TRBJ2-7; the match to TRBD2 covers 7 bases. The CDR3 runs to 14 residues. Germline CDR1 is MNHEY and CDR2 is SMNVEV (reference sequence). Unmatched junction bases numbered 8, after V lost 6 bases and J lost 3 bases. CDR3 coding DNA: TGTGCCAGCAGCCCTCTGGGGGGGGACTACGAGCAGTACTTC. Its protein is CASSPLGGDYEQYF.

This clone was seen a few times. The chain joins TRBV7-8 to TRBJ2-7; TRBD2 matches 7 bases. CDR1 and CDR2 from the germline V gene are SGHVS and FQNEAQ. The CDR3 runs to 14 residues. V shed 1 base and J 3 bases; nucleotides not matched to a gene: 3. Here the CDR3 DNA reads TGTGCCAGCAGCTTAGAGCGGGGACTCTACGAGCAGTACTTC. Translation: CASSLERGLYEQYF. Complete variable domain (other parts from reference TRBV7-8 and TRBJ2-7): GAGVSQSPRYKVAKRGQDVALRCDPISGHVSLFWYQQALGQGPEFLTYFQNEAQLDKSGLPSDRFFAERPEGSVSTLKIQRTQQEDSAVYLCASSLERGLYEQYFGPGTRLTVT.

The chain is built from TRBV6-6 and TRBJ2-7; possibly TRBD1 for D (5 bases). V was shortened by 6 bases and J by 5 bases, with 11 bases between the two germline ends. The CDR3 has 12 residues. CDR1 and CDR2 (germline): MNHNY, SVGAGI (reference sequence). The CDR3 DNA follows: TGTGCCAGCAGCAACAGGCTCGACGAGCAGTACGTC. Amino acid sequence: CASSNRLDEQYV.

The V and J genes are TRBV27 and TRBJ1-1; D uncertain. V was trimmed by 3 bases and J by 1 base, leaving 6 bases between them. Germline lookup yields CDR1 MNHEY and CDR2 SMNVEV (reference sequence). This CDR3 contains 13 residues. DNA of the CDR3: TGTGCCAGCAGTTTCCAGAGGAACACTGAAGCTTTCTTT. Amino acids: CASSFQRNTEAFF.

The V call is TRBV28, the J call TRBJ2-7; TRBD1 or TRBD2 may be the D gene (5 bases each). Germline V CDR1 and CDR2: MDHEN, SYDVKM. The CDR3 spans 16 residues. Between the trimmed V and J ends, which lost 7 bases and 3 bases, there was a span of 22 bases. The CDR3 DNA sequence: TGTGCCAGCATTCAGACTCCGGGACCGCCCCTCTACGAGCAGTACTTC. This encodes CASIQTPGPPLYEQYF. The whole variable domain, remainder taken from reference TRBV28 and TRBJ2-7, is DVKVTQSSRYLVKRTGEKVFLECVQDMDHENMFWYRQDPGLGLRLIYFSYDVKMKEKGDIPEGYSVSREKKERFSLILESASTNQTSMYLCASIQTPGPPLYEQYFGPGTRLTVT.

J is TRBJ2-7 and V is TRBV18, with D unresolved. The V end was cut by 2 bases, the J end by 3 bases, with 8 bases between. The CDR3 contains 13 residues. CDR1 and CDR2 from the germline V gene are KGHSH and LQKENI. This CDR3 is CASSPTPDYEQYF. The CDR3 nucleotides are TGTGCCAGCTCACCAACACCGGACTACGAGCAGTACTTC.

The chain joins TRBV28 to TRBJ2-7; a weak D match, TRBD2 (5 bases). Germline loops: CDR1 MDHEN, CDR2 SYDVKM. This CDR3 region has 13 residues. The V end lost 3 bases, the J end lost 3 bases, and 9 bases lay between the germline ends. This chain's CDR3 is CASSFETNYEQYF. In DNA, the CDR3 is TGTGCCAGCAGTTTCGAGACTAACTACGAGCAGTACTTC.

The V gene is TRBV4-3, the J gene TRBJ2-7; 11 nucleotides match TRBD2. V was pared by 1 base and J by 4 bases, with 3 bases of the junction left unmatched. The CDR3 consists of 15 residues. CDR1 and CDR2 from the germline V gene are LGHNA and YSLEER. As DNA, the CDR3 is TGCGCCAGCAGCCAAGGACTAGCGGGATTGTACGAGCAGTACTTC. Protein product: CASSQGLAGLYEQYF.

V gene TRBV25-1 combines with J gene TRBJ1-4, with no clear D. Germline loops: CDR1 MGHDK, CDR2 SYGVNS. CDR3 size: 15 residues. Trimming shortened V by 1 base and J by 7 bases, and 13 bases separated the two germline ends. The CDR3 loop reads CASSELSHRGEKLFF. The DNA for the CDR3 is TGTGCCAGCAGTGAATTGTCGCATAGAGGTGAAAAACTGTTTTTT.

J is TRBJ1-4 and V is TRBV5-8; D is perhaps TRBD1 (5 bases). The V and J ends lost 7 bases and 8 bases respectively, with 18 bases between them. Germline V gene sequence: CDR1 SGHTS, CDR2 YDEGEE. CDR3 length: 14 amino acids. The CDR3 region is CASRTGALKEKLFF. The CDR3 nucleotides are TGTGCCAGCCGAACAGGCGCCCTTAAGGAAAAACTGTTTTTT.

The chain combines TRBV4-3 with TRBJ2-1, with D hard to call. The CDR3 contains 14 residues. V was shortened by 4 bases and J by 3 bases, with 10 bases between the two germline ends. Looked up from germline, CDR1 is LGHNA and CDR2 is YSLEER. CDR3 sequence: CASSPGGGYNEQFF. The CDR3 DNA is TGCGCCAGCAGCCCAGGCGGTGGCTACAATGAGCAGTTCTTC.

This chain links TRBV7-9 with TRBJ1-2; 7 nucleotides align to TRBD1. With 5 bases clipped from V and 4 bases from J, the junction kept 1 base outside the gene matches. CDR3 length: 12 residues. CDR1 and CDR2 (germline): SEHNR, FQNEAQ (reference sequence). Here the CDR3 reads CASSRQGYGYTF. The CDR3 region has the DNA TGTGCCAGCAGCCGACAGGGCTATGGCTACACCTTC.

The CDR3 bases are TGTGCCAGCAGCTTAGCGTGGGGAGCCCTACAAGAGACCCAGTACTTC. The encoded protein is CASSLAWGALQETQYF. The genes are TRBV7-9 and TRBJ2-5; maybe TRBD2 (5 bases). This CDR3 contains 16 residues. Trimming shortened V by 0 bases and J by 2 bases, and 13 bases separated the two germline ends. Germline CDR1 is SEHNR and CDR2 is FQNEAQ (reference sequence).

The gene calls are TRBV13 and TRBJ2-5, with 11 bases identical to TRBD2. The CDR3 totals 16 residues. Trimming cost V 3 bases and J 0 bases; bases outside gene matches: 3. Germline CDR1 is PRHDT and CDR2 is FYEKMQ (reference sequence). The CDR3 DNA reads as TGTGCCAGCAGCTTCCCTAGCGGGGGGAACCAAGAGACCCAGTACTTC. This gives the protein CASSFPSGGNQETQYF.

The rearrangement joins TRBV10-1 to TRBJ2-5; D is ambiguous. The CDR3 totals 13 residues. The V end lost 2 bases, the J end lost 3 bases, and 7 bases lay between the germline ends. Germline assignment: CDR1 WNHNN and CDR2 SYGVQD (reference sequence). CDR3 nucleotide sequence: TGCGCCAGCAGTGAGCCGTTAGAAGAGACCCAGTACTTC. As protein: CASSEPLEETQYF.